A single TCR beta chain is shown here with its context. The clone's antigen remains unknown. Base qualities are not at hand, and no much larger clone is one base apart. Each collaborating institution followed its own protocols to collect whole blood in K2EDTA tubes. For TCRbeta analysis, collaborators shipped samples as frozen whole blood, isolated PBMCs, or DNA extracted from either of those sample types. These data are taken from a study of blood T cell repertoires in COVID-19 (TCRdb year 2020). Background on the whole study: The collaborator samples originated in the United States, Italy and Spain and spanned the acute and convalescent phases of COVID-19. The sample metadata nearly always contained a de-identified subject ID, COVID-19 status, age in years and sex. Deeply sampled blood TCRbeta repertoires from subjects exposed to, actively infected with, or recovered from COVID-19 were included in the dataset. Samples came from the ongoing ImmuneRACE study (first 160 participants) plus 1,254 subjects from 6 global collaborators. The repertoires were made available in a free public database intended to serve as a resource for research on the immune response to SARS-CoV-2. Where available, HLA class I and class II types were obtained from metadata supplied by the sample provider rather than from assay-based typing. The material from the prospective study consisted of cDNA or gDNA derived from T cells, B-cell-depleted T cells, or PBMCs. The paper as a whole reports these results and caveats: Clinical and demographic metadata were provided uncurated, with the amount varying by source and participant.

The germline V gene (reference sequence) supplies CDR1 GTSNPN and CDR2 SVGIG. V lost 7 bases and J lost 3 bases; the stretch between them is 13 bases long. Including the terminal cysteine and phenylalanine, the CDR3 comprises 13 residues. The only DNA kept is the CDR3, 39 bases in frame from the first base. TCRbeta CDR3 regions were amplified from genomic DNA by means of the immunoSEQ Assay, a bias-controlled multiplex PCR. In the original analysis: Nucleated cell counts per sample were estimated from amplification of reference gene primers within the assay. To quantify the absolute abundance of each unique TCRbeta CDR3 rearrangement, sequence reads were collapsed and filtered. Productive Simpson clonality was computed per sample as the square root of Simpson's diversity index over productive rearrangements. TCRdb re-hosts the immuneACCESS table, in-frame sequences only. Its copies lack some clones; in the studies checked, an unresolved V gene accounts for under half of them, and the cause for the rest is not known. The D gene and trimming were derived from the DNA, and the V and J assignments and clone size from that table. This sample has 120,000 or so clones in its table, and 60% to 85% of those were observed once. Of the sample, approximately 0.79% falls within the top ten clones.

This chain is built from TRBV30 and TRBJ1-5, with no confidently assigned D gene. Sample: peripheral blood. The receptor was derived from a human donor with acute or convalescent COVID-19. The donor label of this sample is uncertain. The DNA reads as follows: TGTGCCTCCTCGGGAGGTCACAATCAGCCCCAGCATTTT. This sequence encodes CASSGGHNQPQHF.